This TCR beta chain is from a study of shared clonotypes between healthy human individuals (dated by TCRdb to 2020 to 2021). Looking at the study overall: A couple of women and three men aged 18 to 49 years were included in the cohort. For each donor, three plates each were used for CD4 naive and CD4 memory, two plates were used for CD8 naive, and one plate was used for CD8 memory. Blood TCR repertoires of about five healthy adults were deeply sequenced to estimate repertoire size and the extent of clonotype sharing between individuals. Libraries were prepared and TCR repertoires were sequenced by different laboratories using diverse techniques, in order to increase sequencing depth and limit assay-specific biases. Each donor's leukapheresis produced roughly between roughly 0.85 and 9.5 billion PBMCs.

Points the paper makes about the study in general: Rarefaction of sorted-subset datasets indicated incomplete sequencing despite the large sequencing depth. Based on pairwise subsampling, the degree of clonotype sharing among donors was expected to be affected by sequencing depth. About 4.5% of naive CD4, 3.5% of naive CD8, approximately 2% of memory CD4, and 0.35% to 0.5% of memory CD8 clonotypes were shared across a few donors. Only blood was sampled, and tissue TCR repertoires likely differ from those in blood. Naive subsets generally had larger estimated clonotype richness than memory subsets did. Compared with non-shared clonotypes, the clonotypes found in all four sorted-subset donors had higher generation probabilities. The small number of donors limited the genetic and exposure-history diversity represented.

V is pruned by 1 base and J by 0 bases, leaving 3 bases of the junction without a gene match. CDR3 length: 16 amino acids, cysteine to phenylalanine. Of all the DNA, just the CDR3 is kept, 48 bases in frame from base 1. The germline V gene encodes CDR1 SEHNR and CDR2 FQNEAQ (reference sequence). Healthy HIV-negative adults with no recently reported acute infections or vaccinations were included as donors. Every donor was a Caucasian adult residing in Nashville, Tennessee, USA. CD4+ T cells were enriched by magnetic negative selection; naive cells were then positively selected on CD45RA, and the negative fraction formed the memory subset. Blood was obtained by leukapheresis, after which PBMCs were separated by Ficoll-Histopaque density gradient centrifugation and cryopreserved in liquid nitrogen vapor phase. Analytical flow cytometry was used to check the purity and quantity of each magnetically sorted T cell population. Genomic DNA was isolated from every sorted fraction and measured by UV absorbance on a Nanodrop 2000c.

TCR CDR3 regions were amplified from genomic DNA by multiplex PCR using the deep immunoSEQ assay. Extracted genomic DNA from each cell subset was spread evenly across all wells of several immunoSEQ 96-well plates, with each plate serving as a replicate. For sorted subsets, approximately 210 ng of genomic DNA, equivalent to around 30,000 T cell genomes, went into each replicate PCR. Purified libraries were quantified with a Qubit 3.0 fluorometer, sized on a Bioanalyzer 2100, and re-quantified with the KAPA Library Quantification kit. Every immunoSEQ 96-well plate was sequenced on a separate single-read 150-cycle Illumina NextSeq 550 flow cell. On the authors' methods: The immunoSEQ output contained only junctional sequences without quality scores, so filtering could not match that applied to full-length reads. To assign V/J genes and CDR3, sequences were annotated against IMGT germline references using PyIR, a Python wrapper for IgBLAST v1.9. Reads with weak V/J assignments (E-value above 1e-6), missing CDR3, stop codons, out-of-frame junctions, or ambiguous translated residues were removed. V3J clonotypes were defined as sequences sharing an identical inferred V gene, J gene, and CDR3 amino acid sequence. To compute the percentage overlap between repertoires, the number of shared unique clonotypes was divided by the size of the smaller repertoire. Three approaches were used to assess repertoire richness: RTK rarefaction, the Chao1 estimator, and Recon v2.1 estimates of unobserved clonotypes. Generation probabilities for all TCRbeta clonotypes obtained by the gDNA method from a handful of donors were computed using OLGA. TCRdb mirrors the immuneACCESS table, restricted to in-frame sequences. Some clones are absent from its copies; in checked studies, under half trace to an unresolved V gene, and the reason for the others is unknown. V and J calls and clone size come straight from that table; D and trimming were deduced from the DNA. This sample comprises some 630,000 clones, roughly 70% of them detected only once. The biggest ten clones account for under 2% of the sample.

Remarks on this clone: Its cognate antigen has yet to be identified. The sample holds no much larger clone one base away, and base qualities are not on file.

The clonotype comes from a woman in her 30s in good health. The rearrangement joined TRBV7-9 to TRBJ2-1; TRBD2 agrees with 7 junctional bases. The specimen was memory CD4+ T cells sorted from blood. The label giving this sample's cell subset or site can be read as: CD45RA-negative fraction. The nucleotides read TGTGCCAGCAGCTTAGTACAGCGGGGCTCCTACAATGAGCAGTTCTTC. This sequence encodes CASSLVQRGSYNEQFF.